These 9 T cell receptor beta chains originate from one sample sequenced in a study of T cell changes during pregnancy in multiple sclerosis (dated by TCRdb to the late 2010s). The library was built by means of the immunoSEQ multiplex PCR assay. Held by TCRdb, this immuneACCESS table contains in-frame sequences only and omits some clones. Under half of the omission traces to an unresolved V gene where checked; the cause of the rest is unknown. The sample contains tens of thousands of clones, roughly 89% of them found a single time. The ten biggest clones cover around 0.52% of the sample. Here the sequenced sample was CD4+ T cells from peripheral blood mononuclear cells, taken in the second trimester of pregnancy. The source of these receptors is a female donor with multiple sclerosis, enrolled in a pregnancy study.

This sequence joins TRBV5-5 and TRBJ1-5; D is unclear. Germline V gene sequence: CDR1 SGHKS, CDR2 YYEKEE (reference sequence). Trimming left V 0 bases short and J 3 bases short, with 7 bases between. The CDR3 runs to 14 residues. CDR3 nucleotides: TGTGCCAGCAGCTTGGTCAGATCCAATCAGCCCCAGCATTTT. As protein: CASSLVRSNQPQHF.

The chain uses TRBV5-6 and TRBJ2-3; weak D call: TRBD1 (6 bases). Trimming took 5 bases from V and 1 from J, leaving 11 bases between them. CDR1 is SGHDT and CDR2 is YYEEEE in the germline V gene. This CDR3 is built from 14 residues. The CDR3 here is CASSSTGRTDTQYF. The CDR3 DNA reads TGTGCCAGCAGTTCGACAGGACGCACAGATACGCAGTATTTT.

The CDR3: CASSIAYSGPSYNEQFF. The CDR3 DNA is TGTGCCAGTAGTATAGCTTATAGCGGGCCCTCCTACAATGAGCAGTTCTTC. The chain is built from TRBV19 and TRBJ2-1, with 7 positions matching TRBD2. V shed 1 base and J 0 bases; nucleotides not matched to a gene: 6. Germline-derived CDR1 and CDR2 are LNHDA and SQIVND (reference sequence). The CDR3 consists of 17 residues.

The rearrangement links TRBV5-6 to TRBJ2-3; 13 bases are a match to TRBD2. J gave up 6 bases and V 5 bases, and 6 bases lay outside the gene matches. The germline V gene has CDR1 SGHDT and CDR2 YYEEEE. This CDR3 region has 15 residues. The CDR3 coding sequence is TGTGCCAGCAGGCGACTAGCGGGAGGTTCGGATACGCAGTATTTT. Protein: CASRRLAGGSDTQYF.

This clone was seen a few times. CDR3 sequence: CASSIYRVESSYEQYF. The CDR3, as DNA: TGTGCCAGTAGTATCTACAGGGTAGAGTCATCCTACGAGCAGTACTTC. The chain combines TRBV19 with TRBJ2-7, with D possibly being TRBD1 (6 bases). This CDR3 has 16 residues. Germline CDR1 LNHDA, CDR2 SQIVND (reference sequence). The V end lost 3 bases, the J end lost 1 base, and 16 bases lay between the germline ends.

The chain joins TRBV29-1 to TRBJ1-2, with 7 bases lining up with TRBD1. The CDR3 extends over 14 amino acids. With V trimmed by 4 bases and J by 0 bases, 5 bases remained unmatched. The V gene's germline CDR1 is SQVTM and CDR2 ANQGSEA. The CDR3: CSVARQGPNYGYTF. The CDR3 DNA sequence: TGCAGCGTTGCCAGACAGGGACCTAACTATGGCTACACCTTC. Full variable domain (rest looked up from reference TRBV29-1 and TRBJ1-2): SAVISQKPSRDICQRGTSLTIQCQVDSQVTMMFWYRQQPGQSLTLIATANQGSEATYESGFVIDKFPISRPNLTFSTLTVSNMSPEDSSIYLCSVARQGPNYGYTFGSGTRLTVV.

This chain joins TRBV28 and TRBJ2-7; 12 bases align to TRBD2. This CDR3 spans 16 amino acids. V was clipped by 3 bases and J by 2 bases; unmatched bases: 5. Germline V gene data show CDR1 as MDHEN and CDR2 as SYDVKM. The CDR3 sequence is CASSLTSGRTTYEQYF. CDR3 DNA sequence: TGTGCCAGCAGTTTGACTAGCGGGAGAACAACCTACGAGCAGTACTTC.

The chain joins TRBV7-9 to TRBJ2-2; 8 nucleotides align to TRBD1. Germline values: CDR1 SEHNR, CDR2 FQNEAQ (reference sequence). Trimming removed 1 base from V and 4 bases from J; junction bases left unmatched: 2. The CDR3 length is 15 residues. The DNA for the CDR3 is TGTGCCAGCAGCTTAGAGACAGGGGCCACCGGGGAGCTGTTTTTT. Translation gives CASSLETGATGELFF.

V usage is TRBV5-1 and J usage is TRBJ2-1, with 11 positions matching TRBD2. The CDR3 has 15 residues. V shed 3 bases, J shed 6 bases, and the junction held 5 bases outside the gene matches. From germline, CDR1 is SGHRS and CDR2 YFSETQ. The CDR3 loop is CASSSGLADSNEQFF. CDR3 sequence (DNA): TGCGCCAGCAGCTCGGGACTAGCGGACAGCAATGAGCAGTTCTTC.